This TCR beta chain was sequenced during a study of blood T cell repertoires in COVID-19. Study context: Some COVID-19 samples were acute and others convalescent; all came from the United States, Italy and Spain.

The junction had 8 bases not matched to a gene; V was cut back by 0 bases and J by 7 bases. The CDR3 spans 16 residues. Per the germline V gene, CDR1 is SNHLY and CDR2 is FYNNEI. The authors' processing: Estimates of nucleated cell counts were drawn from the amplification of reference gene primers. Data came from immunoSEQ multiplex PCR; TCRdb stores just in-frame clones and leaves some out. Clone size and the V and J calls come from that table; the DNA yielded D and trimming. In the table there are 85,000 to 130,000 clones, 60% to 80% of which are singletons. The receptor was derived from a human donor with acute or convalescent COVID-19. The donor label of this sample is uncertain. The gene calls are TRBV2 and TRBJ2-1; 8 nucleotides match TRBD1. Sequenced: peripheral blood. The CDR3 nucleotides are TGTGCCAGCAGTGAAGCCCCGGTTAGGACAGGGAATGAGCAGTTCTTC. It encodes CASSEAPVRTGNEQFF.